Each of the 16 T cell receptor beta chains below was sequenced from the same sample in a study of T cell responses to AZD1222 COVID-19 vaccine. Measured with immunoSEQ multiplex PCR; TCRdb has only the in-frame clones, and not every one. In the table there are around 100,000 clones, around nine tenths of which are singletons. The source material was peripheral blood, sampled on day 0 of AZD1222 vaccination. The receptor source for this set is an adult in good health.

V usage is TRBV6-6 and J usage is TRBJ1-1; TRBD1 might be the D (5 bases). Germline CDR1 reads MNHNY; CDR2 reads SVGAGI (reference sequence). Trimming pared 2 bases from V and 2 bases from J, leaving 12 bases between. The CDR3 extends over 15 amino acids. CDR3 sequence: CASSYKPRDNTEAFF. The CDR3 DNA sequence: TGTGCCAGCAGTTACAAGCCCCGGGACAACACTGAAGCTTTCTTT.

The genes are TRBV19 and TRBJ1-1, with TRBD1 identical over 7 bases. The CDR3 has 18 amino acids. V shed 6 bases, J shed 1 base, and the junction held 17 bases outside the gene matches. Germline V CDR1 and CDR2: LNHDA, SQIVND (reference sequence). DNA for the CDR3: TGTGCCAGTAGCAAGGGGGCGCAGGAGTCCCTTAAGAACACTGAAGCTTTCTTT. Its translation is CASSKGAQESLKNTEAFF.

The chain carries TRBV11-3 and TRBJ2-6, with a tentative D call TRBD1 (6 bases). The CDR3 has 19 amino acids. Trimming removed 0 bases at V and 0 bases at J, with 15 bases between. Germline V gene lookup returns CDR1 SGHNT and CDR2 YENEEA. CDR3: CASSLDSGAPISGANVLTF. As DNA, the CDR3 is TGTGCCAGCAGCTTAGATTCAGGGGCCCCGATCTCTGGGGCCAACGTCCTGACTTTC.

The J gene is TRBJ1-4, the V gene TRBV15; D unresolved. Trimming left V 8 bases short and J 5 bases short, with 12 bases between. The germline V gene encodes CDR1 LNHNV and CDR2 YYDKDF (reference sequence). The CDR3 consists of 13 residues. The CDR3 bases are TGTGCCACCGGTCTGAGGGCCAATGAAAAACTGTTTTTT. Its translation: CATGLRANEKLFF.

The chain uses TRBV6-5 and TRBJ2-3, with D possibly matching TRBD1 (6 bases). CDR1 is MNHEY and CDR2 is SVGAGI in the germline V gene. The CDR3 loop spans 15 amino acids. Trimming stripped 0 bases from V and 8 bases from J, with 15 bases between. The CDR3 DNA follows: TGTGCCAGCAGTTACTCGTCACAGGGAGAGGTTACGCAGTATTTT. Translation gives CASSYSSQGEVTQYF.

This chain uses TRBV6-5 with TRBJ1-1; D is ambiguous. The CDR3 is 15 amino acids. Germline V gives CDR1 MNHEY, CDR2 SVGAGI. The V end lost 0 bases, the J end lost 0 bases, and 8 bases lay between the germline ends. CDR3: CASSYSIQMNTEAFF. DNA of the CDR3: TGTGCCAGCAGTTACTCGATACAGATGAACACTGAAGCTTTCTTT.

This clone was seen a handful of times. The gene calls are TRBV7-9 and TRBJ2-2; no definite D call. Germline CDR1 SEHNR, CDR2 FQNEAQ (reference sequence). The CDR3 length is 12 residues. V gave up 1 base and J gave up 6 bases, with 3 bases separating them. CDR3 in amino acids: CASSLGPGELFF. CDR3 sequence (DNA): TGTGCCAGCAGCTTAGGCCCCGGGGAGCTGTTTTTT.

This clone showed up just a few times. This CDR3 reads CASSQVGGNTGELFF. The CDR3, as DNA: TGCGCCAGCAGCCAAGTCGGGGGTAACACCGGGGAGCTGTTTTTT. The V gene is TRBV4-3, the J gene TRBJ2-2; D is perhaps TRBD2 (6 bases). Germline assignment: CDR1 LGHNA and CDR2 YSLEER. V shed 1 base and J shed 2 bases, with 8 bases lying between them. The CDR3 extends over 15 amino acids.

The rearrangement joins TRBV11-3 to TRBJ2-1; 8 bases match TRBD1. The CDR3 spans 13 residues. The V and J ends lost 5 bases and 6 bases, in that order; junction bases with no gene match: 3. Germline CDR1 is SGHNT and CDR2 is YENEEA. In nucleotides, the CDR3 is TGTGCCAGCAGCCCGGACAGGGTCAATGAGCAGTTCTTC. It is translated as CASSPDRVNEQFF.

The chain couples TRBV5-5 to TRBJ2-3; unclear D gene. V lost 4 bases to trimming and J lost 0 bases, with 9 bases between them. Germline loops: CDR1 SGHKS, CDR2 YYEKEE (reference sequence). The CDR3 has 14 amino acids. The CDR3 loop is CASSGMGSTDTQYF. In DNA, the CDR3 is TGTGCCAGCAGCGGGATGGGGAGCACAGATACGCAGTATTTT.

This clone was seen a single time. The genes are TRBV28 and TRBJ2-7, with 9 nucleotides matching TRBD2. Germline trimming cut 3 bases from V and 2 bases from J; bases unmatched to any gene: 5. The germline V gene has CDR1 MDHEN and CDR2 SYDVKM. The CDR3 has 15 residues. CDR3 residues: CASSFEAGGTYEQYF. In nucleotides, the CDR3 is TGTGCCAGCAGTTTTGAGGCGGGGGGGACCTACGAGCAGTACTTC. Drawing the rest from reference TRBV28 and TRBJ2-7, the complete variable domain is DVKVTQSSRYLVKRTGEKVFLECVQDMDHENMFWYRQDPGLGLRLIYFSYDVKMKEKGDIPEGYSVSREKKERFSLILESASTNQTSMYLCASSFEAGGTYEQYFGPGTRLTVT.

The chain carries TRBV29-1 and TRBJ2-3; 7 bases are a match to TRBD2. Germline V CDR1 and CDR2: SQVTM, ANQGSEA. This CDR3 has 16 amino acids. V was clipped by 7 bases and J by 2 bases; unmatched bases: 15. The CDR3 spells CSAPVGASGHTDTQYF. The CDR3 DNA is TGCAGCGCCCCGGTAGGGGCTAGCGGTCACACAGATACGCAGTATTTT.

The chain joins TRBV10-3 to TRBJ1-4, with a weak D call TRBD1 (6 bases). V was clipped by 10 bases and J by 5 bases, with 14 bases between them. The CDR3 extends over 13 amino acids. The germline gives CDR1 ENHRY, CDR2 SYGVKD. For the CDR3, the DNA is TGTGCCACTCAACAGGGCCTCAATGAAAAACTGTTTTTT. Protein sequence: CATQQGLNEKLFF.

The chain combines TRBV14 with TRBJ1-6; D is possibly TRBD1 (6 bases). This CDR3 contains 15 residues. The V end was cut by 5 bases, the J end by 4 bases, with 12 bases between. The germline CDR1 and CDR2 sequences are SGHDN and FVKESK. CDR3 sequence (DNA): TGTGCCAGCAGCAGGTTAACAGGGTATAATTCACCCCTCCACTTT. Its protein is CASSRLTGYNSPLHF.

The rearrangement uses TRBV15 and TRBJ1-4, with a weak D call TRBD1 (6 bases). The germline V gene has CDR1 LNHNV and CDR2 YYDKDF (reference sequence). This CDR3 region has 15 residues. V was shortened by 4 bases and J by 1 base, with 10 bases between the two germline ends. The CDR3 bases are TGTGCCACCAGCAAGAGGACAGTAACTAATGAAAAACTGTTTTTT. Translated: CATSKRTVTNEKLFF.

The V and J genes are TRBV5-1 and TRBJ2-5; D may be TRBD1 or TRBD2 (5 bases each). There are 14 residues in the CDR3. Germline V gene sequence: CDR1 SGHRS, CDR2 YFSETQ. V was clipped by 4 bases and J by 1 base, with 11 bases between them. The CDR3 DNA reads as TGCGCCAGCAGCATTACTGGGACCCAAGAGACCCAGTACTTC. Amino acids: CASSITGTQETQYF.